Presented here are 27 T cell receptor beta chains from one specimen sequenced in a study of graft-versus-host responses after intestinal transplantation. Their specific antigens are unknown. Produced via immunoSEQ multiplex PCR; TCRdb's table is partial and in-frame only. The sample shows approximately 82,000 clones, around 92% of them seen only once. The sequences come from unstimulated CD4+ T cells sorted from spleen or lymph node cells, collected before intestinal transplant. These receptors came from a human donor who received an intestinal transplant.

This clone was observed once. The V call is TRBV27, the J call TRBJ2-5; 7 nucleotides agree with TRBD1. This CDR3 has 12 amino acids. V was pared by 9 bases and J by 4 bases, with 5 bases of the junction left unmatched. Germline lookup yields CDR1 MNHEY and CDR2 SMNVEV (reference sequence). CDR3 in DNA: TGTGCCAGTAGGAACAGGGGAGAGACCCAGTACTTC. It yields the protein CASRNRGETQYF.

The rearrangement joins TRBV27 to TRBJ1-1; D may be TRBD1 (6 bases). This CDR3 contains 14 residues. Trimming took off 5 bases at V and 1 base at J, with 11 bases between the two ends. Germline V lookup: CDR1 MNHEY, CDR2 SMNVEV (reference sequence). CDR3: CASSRVTGNTEAFF. Here the CDR3 DNA reads TGTGCCAGCAGTCGAGTGACAGGGAACACTGAAGCTTTCTTT.

This chain connects TRBV7-9 to TRBJ1-5, with D maybe TRBD1 (5 bases). The germline gives CDR1 SEHNR, CDR2 FQNEAQ (reference sequence). This CDR3 is built from 13 residues. Trimming removed 6 bases at V and 7 bases at J, with 13 bases between. The CDR3 here is CASSFTGGQPQHF. The DNA for the CDR3 is TGTGCCAGCAGTTTCACAGGTGGGCAGCCCCAGCATTTT.

The rearrangement uses TRBV4-1 and TRBJ1-5; D might be TRBD1 (6 bases). CDR3 length: 17 residues. The germline V gene has CDR1 MGHRA and CDR2 YSYEKL. V shed 8 bases and J shed 4 bases, with 24 bases lying between them. The CDR3 loop reads CASLVFETGTLNQPQHF. The CDR3 DNA reads as TGCGCCAGCTTAGTATTCGAGACCGGGACACTAAATCAGCCCCAGCATTTT.

The rearrangement links TRBV12-5 to TRBJ2-7; the match to TRBD1 covers 7 bases. From germline, CDR1 is LGHNT and CDR2 FRNRAP. J lost 4 bases, V lost 1 base, and 10 bases had no gene match. CDR3 size: 16 residues. The CDR3 reads CASGLALPQGRYEQYF. CDR3 nucleotides: TGTGCTAGTGGTTTGGCCCTCCCACAGGGGCGGTACGAGCAGTACTTC.

V gene TRBV25-1 combines with J gene TRBJ1-2; no clear D gene. Trimming pared 1 base from V and 6 bases from J, leaving 6 bases between. CDR3 length: 12 amino acids. Germline V lookup: CDR1 MGHDK, CDR2 SYGVNS. CDR3 region: CASSELGDGYTF. The CDR3 bases are TGTGCCAGCAGTGAATTGGGAGATGGCTACACCTTC.

The chain recombines TRBV30 with TRBJ2-1, with D possibly TRBD2 on 6 matching bases. The V gene lost 5 bases and the J gene lost 4 bases, with 12 bases spanning the gap. The CDR3 runs 13 residues. CDR1 is GTSNPN and CDR2 is SVGIG in the germline V gene (reference sequence). CDR3 in amino acids: CAWGDFLYNEQFF. Here the CDR3 DNA reads TGTGCCTGGGGGGACTTTCTATACAATGAGCAGTTCTTC.

The V gene is TRBV19, the J gene TRBJ1-1; 7 bases match TRBD1. The CDR3 totals 15 residues. V gave up 5 bases and J gave up 3 bases; unmatched junction bases: 9. Germline CDR1 LNHDA, CDR2 SQIVND (reference sequence). The CDR3 nucleotides read TGTGCCAGTAGTGTCAGGACAGGCGGTCACACTGAAGCTTTCTTT. Translated: CASSVRTGGHTEAFF.

This clone was seen just once. The chain recombines TRBV21-1 with TRBJ1-2. TRBV21-1 counts as a pseudogene. The CDR3 totals 10 residues. This chain's CDR3 is CASRVHGYTF. The CDR3 nucleotides read TGTGCCAGCCGAGTCCATGGCTACACCTTC.

V and J are TRBV19 and TRBJ1-1; 7 bases fit TRBD1. This CDR3 is built from 15 residues. Germline V gives CDR1 LNHDA, CDR2 SQIVND (reference sequence). Trimming removed 9 bases from V and 0 bases from J; junction bases left unmatched: 10. The CDR3 sequence is CASQRQGSMNTEAFF. The CDR3 nucleotides are TGTGCCAGCCAGAGACAGGGTTCTATGAACACTGAAGCTTTCTTT.

The chain couples TRBV6-1 to TRBJ2-4; tentative D call: TRBD1 (5 bases). The ends were cut back, 2 bases at V and 0 bases at J, with 11 bases in the middle. The germline V gene has CDR1 MNHNS and CDR2 SASEGT. The CDR3 contains 16 residues. CDR3 DNA sequence: TGTGCCAGCAGTGAAACCCAGGGCCTAGCCAAAAACATTCAGTACTTC. It specifies CASSETQGLAKNIQYF.

The CDR3, as DNA: TGTGCCAGCAGCGTTTTTGCGGGGGGGCACGGGGAGCTGTTTTTT. Its protein is CASSVFAGGHGELFF. The chain carries TRBV9 and TRBJ2-2, with 9 bases lining up with TRBD2. CDR3 length: 15 residues. V was pared by 2 bases and J by 7 bases, with 6 bases of the junction left unmatched. CDR1 is SGDLS, CDR2 YYNGEE, per germline. Looking up the rest from reference TRBV9 and TRBJ2-2 gives the full variable domain: DSGVTQTPKHLITATGQRVTLRCSPRSGDLSVYWYQQSLDQGLQFLIQYYNGEERAKGNILERFSAQQFPDLHSELNLSSLELGDSALYFCASSVFAGGHGELFFGEGSRLTVL.

The chain couples TRBV2 to TRBJ2-3, with TRBD2 matching over 11 bases. The CDR3 loop spans 15 amino acids. V shed 7 bases and J 8 bases; nucleotides not matched to a gene: 11. CDR1 is SNHLY, CDR2 FYNNEI, per germline. The CDR3 DNA reads TGTGCCAGCATGGAACTAGCGGGGGTACCATTTACGCAGTATTTT. Translation gives CASMELAGVPFTQYF.

CDR3: CASSDTGLLYSPLHF. The CDR3 DNA sequence: TGTGCCAGCAGTGACACGGGTCTACTATATTCACCCCTCCACTTT. The chain couples TRBV25-1 to TRBJ1-6; D remains unclear. The CDR3 length is 15 residues. V was cut by 3 bases and J by 8 bases, with 14 bases left in between. The germline gives CDR1 MGHDK, CDR2 SYGVNS. Variable domain in full (rest from reference TRBV25-1 and TRBJ1-6): EADIYQTPRYLVIGTGKKITLECSQTMGHDKMYWYQQDPGMELHLIHYSYGVNSTEKGDLSSESTVSRIRTEHFPLTLESARPSHTSQYLCASSDTGLLYSPLHFGNGTRLTVT.

The rearrangement uses TRBV30 and TRBJ2-5; 12 bases map to TRBD2. There are 15 residues in the CDR3. V was pared by 2 bases and J by 4 bases, with 5 bases of the junction left unmatched. CDR1 is GTSNPN and CDR2 is SVGIG in the germline V gene (reference sequence). In DNA form, the CDR3 reads TGTGCCTGGAGTAACCCTAGCGGGGGGGTAGAGACCCAGTACTTC. This gives the protein CAWSNPSGGVETQYF.

This chain joins TRBV6-5 and TRBJ2-7; D might be TRBD1 (6 bases). CDR1 is MNHEY, CDR2 SVGAGI, per germline. This CDR3 has 15 amino acids. The V end lost 6 bases, the J end lost 3 bases, and 18 bases lay between the germline ends. In DNA form, the CDR3 reads TGTGCCAGCAGGCCCAGAACAGGGAGAAACTACGAGCAGTACTTC. Its protein is CASRPRTGRNYEQYF.

This rearrangement joins TRBV7-8 to TRBJ1-3; D is unresolved. The CDR3 length is 14 residues. Germline V gene sequence: CDR1 SGHVS, CDR2 FQNEAQ. The V end was cut by 5 bases, the J end by 4 bases, with 12 bases between. The CDR3 loop reads CASSRTGWGNTIYF. In DNA, the CDR3 is TGTGCCAGCAGCCGAACGGGGTGGGGAAACACCATATATTTT.

The chain is built from TRBV6-5 and TRBJ2-3, with D uncertain. The germline V gene has CDR1 MNHEY and CDR2 SVGAGI. CDR3 length equals 13 residues. V lost 3 bases and J lost 4, with 8 bases in between. Here the CDR3 reads CASSYVFADTQYF. The CDR3 DNA reads as TGTGCCAGCAGTTATGTATTCGCAGATACGCAGTATTTT.

The rearrangement joins TRBV6-1 to TRBJ2-5, with 13 bases identical to TRBD2. The germline CDR1 and CDR2 sequences are MNHNS and SASEGT. This CDR3 is 15 amino acids long. J gave up 5 bases and V 6 bases, and 6 bases lay outside the gene matches. The CDR3 coding sequence is TGTGCCAGCAGGCCAGGGACTAGCGGGGTGGAGACCCAGTACTTC. Its protein product is CASRPGTSGVETQYF.

The chain employs TRBV6-5 and TRBJ1-4; D unresolved. This CDR3 spans 14 amino acids. The V gene lost 2 bases and the J gene lost 4 bases, with 8 bases spanning the gap. CDR1 and CDR2 (germline): MNHEY, SVGAGI. The CDR3 region has the DNA TGTGCCAGCAGTTACGGTCAGGTTAATGAAAAACTGTTTTTT. Its translation is CASSYGQVNEKLFF.

V and J are TRBV5-1 and TRBJ1-6; maybe TRBD1 (5 bases). V was shortened by 0 bases and J by 8 bases, with 12 bases between the two germline ends. Germline V gene sequence: CDR1 SGHRS, CDR2 YFSETQ. The CDR3 has 15 residues. The CDR3 region is CASSLDDSGDSPLHF. The CDR3 DNA reads as TGCGCCAGCAGCTTGGACGACAGTGGAGATTCACCCCTCCACTTT.

The J gene is TRBJ1-1, the V gene TRBV6-1; TRBD1 agrees at 7 bases. There are 14 residues in the CDR3. Trimming at V came to 2 bases and at J to 5 bases, leaving 5 bases not matched to a gene. Germline V gene sequence: CDR1 MNHNS, CDR2 SASEGT. The CDR3 spells CASSEQAGGTEAFF. In DNA, the CDR3 is TGTGCCAGCAGTGAACAAGCAGGGGGAACTGAAGCTTTCTTT.

This rearrangement joins TRBV7-2 to TRBJ2-5; 11 bases line up with TRBD2. With V trimmed by 5 bases and J by 5 bases, 7 bases remained unmatched. This CDR3 region has 15 residues. Germline V gene lookup returns CDR1 SGHTA and CDR2 FQGNSA. This CDR3 reads CASSLVAGGSETQYF. The CDR3 bases are TGTGCCAGCAGCCTAGTAGCGGGGGGGTCGGAGACCCAGTACTTC.

The gene calls are TRBV2 and TRBJ1-5; TRBD1 might be the D (5 bases). Trimming cost V 2 bases and J 6 bases, with 14 bases left between them. In germline, CDR1 is SNHLY, CDR2 FYNNEI. The CDR3 runs 15 residues. The CDR3 sequence is CASSEYQGLSQPQHF. DNA for the CDR3: TGTGCCAGCAGTGAATACCAGGGTTTGAGTCAGCCCCAGCATTTT. Together with reference TRBV2 and TRBJ1-5, the CDR3 gives the full variable domain: EPEVTQTPSHQVTQMGQEVILRCVPISNHLYFYWYRQILGQKVEFLVSFYNNEISEKSEIFDDQFSVERPDGSNFTLKIRSTKLEDSAMYFCASSEYQGLSQPQHFGDGTRLSIL.

This chain uses TRBV7-2 with TRBJ2-3, with D maybe TRBD2 (5 bases). With 6 bases removed from V and 2 bases from J, the gap between germline ends came to 12 bases. The CDR3 is made up of 14 amino acids. Germline V gene data show CDR1 as SGHTA and CDR2 as FQGNSA. The CDR3 loop is CASRVRANTDTQYF. CDR3 DNA sequence: TGTGCCAGCAGGGTGCGGGCCAACACAGATACGCAGTATTTT.

The chain has TRBV29-1 and TRBJ1-2, with TRBD1 as a possible D gene (6 bases). The germline V gene encodes CDR1 SQVTM and CDR2 ANQGSEA. This CDR3 has 12 amino acids. V lost 6 bases and J 2 bases, leaving 10 bases between the germline ends. CDR3 coding DNA: TGCAGCGTCCAAACAGGGAACTATGGCTACACCTTC. This gives the protein CSVQTGNYGYTF.

The chain is built from TRBV14 and TRBJ2-7, with a possible D match to TRBD2 (6 bases). V lost 4 bases and J lost 4, with 11 bases in between. The CDR3 consists of 13 residues. Germline V gene data show CDR1 as SGHDN and CDR2 as FVKESK. CDR3 amino acids: CASSRGLIYEQYF. CDR3 nucleotide sequence: TGTGCCAGCAGCCGCGGACTAATTTACGAGCAGTACTTC.